The entry below gives a single T cell receptor (beta chain) sequence along with its context. The antigen is undetermined. A CD45RA+ naive subset and a CD45RA-negative memory subset were split from CD4+ cells. V gave up 0 bases and J gave up 2 bases; unmatched junction bases: 4. CDR1 and CDR2 from the germline V gene are SGHKS and YYEKEE (reference sequence). This CDR3 has 16 residues. The data were obtained in a study of shared clonotypes between healthy human individuals. Study results and limitations: Non-shared clonotypes displayed generation probabilities falling below those of clonotypes present in all four donors. Memory subsets generally showed smaller estimated richness than naive subsets did.

Assay used: immunoSEQ multiplex PCR; TCRdb lists only in-frame clones, some missing. The sample includes more than 2,000,000 clones, more than 85% of them seen just once. V gene TRBV5-5 combines with J gene TRBJ2-4; TRBD2 agrees at 8 bases. Input material: naive CD4+ T cells from PBMCs. The subset here: CD45RA+ positively selected. The receptor was isolated from a man younger than 30 in good health. Some clones in this sample may be carry-over from other donors' samples. CDR3 loop: CASSLAVAGTKNIQYF. The CDR3, as DNA: TGTGCCAGCAGCTTGGCGGTAGCGGGAACCAAAAACATTCAGTACTTC.